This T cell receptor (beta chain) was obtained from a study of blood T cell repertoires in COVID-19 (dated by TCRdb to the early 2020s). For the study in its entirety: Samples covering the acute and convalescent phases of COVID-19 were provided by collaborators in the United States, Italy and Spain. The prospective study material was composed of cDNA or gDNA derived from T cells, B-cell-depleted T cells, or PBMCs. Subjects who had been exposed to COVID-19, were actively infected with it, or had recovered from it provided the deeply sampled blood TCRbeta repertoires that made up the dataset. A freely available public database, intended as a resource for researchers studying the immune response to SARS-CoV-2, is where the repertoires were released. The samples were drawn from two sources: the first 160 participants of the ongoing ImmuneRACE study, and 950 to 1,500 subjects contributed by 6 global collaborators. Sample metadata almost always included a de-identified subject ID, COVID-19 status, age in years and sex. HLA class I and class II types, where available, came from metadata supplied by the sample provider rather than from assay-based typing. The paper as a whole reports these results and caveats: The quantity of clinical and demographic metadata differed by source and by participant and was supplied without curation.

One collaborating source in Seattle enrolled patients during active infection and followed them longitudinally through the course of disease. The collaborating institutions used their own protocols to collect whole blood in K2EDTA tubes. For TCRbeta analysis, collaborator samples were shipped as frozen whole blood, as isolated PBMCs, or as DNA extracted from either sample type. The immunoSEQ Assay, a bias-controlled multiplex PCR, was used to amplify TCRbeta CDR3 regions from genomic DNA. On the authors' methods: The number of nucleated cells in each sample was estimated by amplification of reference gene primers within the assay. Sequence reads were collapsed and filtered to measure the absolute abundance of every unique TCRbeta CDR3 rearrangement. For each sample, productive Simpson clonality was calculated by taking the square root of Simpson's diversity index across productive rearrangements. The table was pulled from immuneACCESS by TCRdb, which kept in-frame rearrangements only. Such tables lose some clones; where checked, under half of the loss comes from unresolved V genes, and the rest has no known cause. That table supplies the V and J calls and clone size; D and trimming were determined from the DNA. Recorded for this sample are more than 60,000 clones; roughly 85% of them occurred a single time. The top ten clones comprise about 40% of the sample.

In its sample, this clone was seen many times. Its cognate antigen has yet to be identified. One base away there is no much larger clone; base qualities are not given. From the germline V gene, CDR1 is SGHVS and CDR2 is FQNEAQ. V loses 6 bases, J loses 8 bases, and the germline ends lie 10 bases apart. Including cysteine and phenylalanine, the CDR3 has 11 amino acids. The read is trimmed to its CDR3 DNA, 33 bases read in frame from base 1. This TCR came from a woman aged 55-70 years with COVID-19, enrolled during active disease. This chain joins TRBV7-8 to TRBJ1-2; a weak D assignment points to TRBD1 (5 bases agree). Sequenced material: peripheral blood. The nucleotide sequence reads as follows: TGTGCCAGCAGGGATAGGGGAGGCTACACCTTC. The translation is CASRDRGGYTF.